This T cell receptor beta chain was recovered during a study of blood T cells in healthy people across ages. As for this clonotype: What it binds is not known.

Study results and caveats: Per million T cells, TCR beta diversity dropped roughly linearly as age increased. Unsorted PBMC input precluded a conclusive naive versus antigen-experienced comparison. Diversity estimates from one million T cells were considered underestimates.

CDR3 length: 14 amino acids. CDR1 DFQATT and CDR2 SNEGSKA come from the germline V gene (reference sequence). Alongside a J-beta primer mix, a sample-barcoded 5' primer served in a second PCR lasting about 6 to 11 cycles. Via MiXCR, TCRdb re-called the 5' RACE reads, giving one row per CDR3 protein. The data contain about 970,000 distinct CDR3 sequences, roughly 51% of them singletons. The sequence was collected from a woman aged 60-75 years in good health. The rearrangement joins TRBV20-1 to TRBJ2-4; 9 bases are shared with TRBD2. The DNA end favors TRBJ2-7, so the J call may be wrong. The sample was blood. The CDR3 sequence is CSALPASGAYEQYF. For the CDR3, the DNA is TGCAGTGCTCTACCGGCTAGCGGGGCCTACGAGCAGTACTTC.